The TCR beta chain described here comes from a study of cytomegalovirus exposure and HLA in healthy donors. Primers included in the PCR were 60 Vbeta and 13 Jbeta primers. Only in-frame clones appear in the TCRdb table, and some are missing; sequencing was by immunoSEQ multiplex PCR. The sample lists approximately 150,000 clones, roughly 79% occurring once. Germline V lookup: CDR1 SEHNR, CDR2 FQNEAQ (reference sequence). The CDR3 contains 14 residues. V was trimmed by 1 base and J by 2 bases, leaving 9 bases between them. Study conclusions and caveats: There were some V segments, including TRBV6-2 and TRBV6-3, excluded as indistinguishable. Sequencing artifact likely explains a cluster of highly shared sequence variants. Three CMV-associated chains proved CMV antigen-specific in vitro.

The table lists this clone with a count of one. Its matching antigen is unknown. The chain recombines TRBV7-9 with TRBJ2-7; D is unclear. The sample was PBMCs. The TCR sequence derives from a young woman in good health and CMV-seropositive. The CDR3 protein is CASSLERSAYEQYF. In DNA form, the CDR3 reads TGTGCCAGCAGCTTAGAACGCAGCGCCTACGAGCAGTACTTC.